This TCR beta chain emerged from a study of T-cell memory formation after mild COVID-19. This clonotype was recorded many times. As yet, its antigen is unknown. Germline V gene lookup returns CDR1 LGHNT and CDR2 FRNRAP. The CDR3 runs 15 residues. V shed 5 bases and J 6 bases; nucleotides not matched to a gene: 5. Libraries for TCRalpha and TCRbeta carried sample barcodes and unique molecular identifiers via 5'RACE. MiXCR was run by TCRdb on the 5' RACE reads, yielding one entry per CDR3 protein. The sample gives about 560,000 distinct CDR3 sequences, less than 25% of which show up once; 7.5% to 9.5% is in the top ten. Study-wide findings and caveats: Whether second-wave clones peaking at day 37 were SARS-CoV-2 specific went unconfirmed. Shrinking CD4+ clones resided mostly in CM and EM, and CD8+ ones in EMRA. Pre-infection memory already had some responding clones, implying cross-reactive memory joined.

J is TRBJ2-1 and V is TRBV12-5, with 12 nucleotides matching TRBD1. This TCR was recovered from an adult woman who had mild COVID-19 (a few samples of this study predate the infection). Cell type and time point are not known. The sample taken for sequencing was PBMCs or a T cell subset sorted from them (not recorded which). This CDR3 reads CASGHGTGGRNEQFF. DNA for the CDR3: TGTGCTAGTGGTCACGGGACAGGGGGCCGCAATGAGCAGTTCTTC.